This T cell receptor beta chain is drawn from a study of shared clonotypes between healthy human individuals. Terminally differentiated effector memory CD45RA+ cells were excluded from the naive CD8 cells, which were CD45RO-negative and positively selected for CCR7. The donors, all of them Caucasian adults, lived in Nashville, Tennessee. Study observations and caveats: Naive subsets tended to show greater estimated richness than memory subsets.

Every subset had its genomic DNA shared out evenly among several immunoSEQ plates. How the authors handled the data: Without quality scores, immunoSEQ junctional reads could not be filtered like full-length reads. This table comes from immunoSEQ multiplex PCR, and its TCRdb copy is limited to in-frame clones, with some not included. V and J calls and clone size follow that table, whereas D and trimming were derived from the DNA. The sample has about 2.1 million clones, approximately 92% seen once. This CDR3 contains 13 residues. Germline CDR1 and CDR2: MNHNS and SASEGT. Trimming took off 5 bases at V and 4 bases at J, with 9 bases between the two ends. The count of this clone is one. The antigen remains undetermined.

This sequence originates from a man between 18 and 29 years old in good health. Some clones in this sample may be carry-over from other donors' samples. The material sequenced was naive CD8+ T cells from PBMCs. V is TRBV6-1 and J is TRBJ1-5; D unresolved. CDR3 nucleotide sequence: TGTGCCAGCAGTCTAGGGAGGAATCAGCCCCAGCATTTT. Translated: CASSLGRNQPQHF.